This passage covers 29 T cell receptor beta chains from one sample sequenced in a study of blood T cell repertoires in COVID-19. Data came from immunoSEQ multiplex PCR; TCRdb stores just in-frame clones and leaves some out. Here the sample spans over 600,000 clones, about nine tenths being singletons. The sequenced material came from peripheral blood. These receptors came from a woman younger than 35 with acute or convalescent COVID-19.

In DNA, the CDR3 is TGTGCCAGTAGTCCTGAAGGACTGGTTGAAGCTTTCTTT. Translated: CASSPEGLVEAFF. V usage is TRBV19 and J usage is TRBJ1-1; D call uncertain. This CDR3 region has 13 residues. The germline V gene encodes CDR1 LNHDA and CDR2 SQIVND (reference sequence). Trimming cost V 5 bases and J 7 bases, with 14 bases left between them.

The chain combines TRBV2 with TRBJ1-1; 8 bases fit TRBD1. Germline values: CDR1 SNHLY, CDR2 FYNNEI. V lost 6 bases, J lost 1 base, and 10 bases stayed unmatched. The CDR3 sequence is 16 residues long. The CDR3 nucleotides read TGTGCCAGCAGGGAGCCGACCGGGACAGGGAACACTGAAGCTTTCTTT. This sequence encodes CASREPTGTGNTEAFF.

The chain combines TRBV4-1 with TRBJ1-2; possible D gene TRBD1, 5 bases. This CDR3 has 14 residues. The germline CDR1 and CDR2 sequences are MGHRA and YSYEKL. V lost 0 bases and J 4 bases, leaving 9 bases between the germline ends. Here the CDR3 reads CASSQDDGGYGYTF. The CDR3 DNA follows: TGCGCCAGCAGCCAAGATGACGGGGGCTATGGCTACACCTTC.

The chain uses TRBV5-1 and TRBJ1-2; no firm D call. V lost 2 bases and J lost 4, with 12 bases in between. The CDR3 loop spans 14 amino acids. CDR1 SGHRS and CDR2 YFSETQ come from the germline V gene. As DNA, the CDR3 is TGCGCCAGCAGCTTTAACACGGCGGGCTATGGCTACACCTTC. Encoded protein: CASSFNTAGYGYTF.

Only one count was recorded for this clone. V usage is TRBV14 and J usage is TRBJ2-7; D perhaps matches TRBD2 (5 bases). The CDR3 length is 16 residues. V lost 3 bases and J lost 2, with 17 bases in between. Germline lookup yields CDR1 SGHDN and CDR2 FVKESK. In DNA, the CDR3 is TGTGCCAGCAGCCACGACCCGGGGTCCAAAGCCTACGAGCAGTACTTC. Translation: CASSHDPGSKAYEQYF.

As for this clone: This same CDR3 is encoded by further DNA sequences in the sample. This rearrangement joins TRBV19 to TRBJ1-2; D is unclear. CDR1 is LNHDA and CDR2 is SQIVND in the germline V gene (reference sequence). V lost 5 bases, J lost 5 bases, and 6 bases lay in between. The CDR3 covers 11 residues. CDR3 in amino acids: CASSVGYGYTF. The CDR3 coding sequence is TGTGCCAGTAGTGTCGGTTATGGCTACACCTTC.

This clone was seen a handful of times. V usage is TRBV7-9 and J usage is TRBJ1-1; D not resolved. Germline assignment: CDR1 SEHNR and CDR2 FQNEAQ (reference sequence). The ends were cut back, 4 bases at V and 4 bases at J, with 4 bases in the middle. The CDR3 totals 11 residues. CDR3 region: CASSSGTEAFF. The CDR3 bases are TGTGCCAGCAGCTCCGGCACTGAAGCTTTCTTT. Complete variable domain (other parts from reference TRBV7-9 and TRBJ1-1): DTGVSQNPRHKITKRGQNVTFRCDPISEHNRLYWYRQTLGQGPEFLTYFQNEAQLEKSRLLSDRFSAERPKGSFSTLEIQRTEQGDSAMYLCASSSGTEAFFGQGTRLTVV.

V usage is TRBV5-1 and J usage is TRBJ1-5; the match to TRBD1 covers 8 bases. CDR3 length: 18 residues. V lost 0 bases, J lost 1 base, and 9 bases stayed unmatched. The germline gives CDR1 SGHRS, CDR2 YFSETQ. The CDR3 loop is CASSLARDRLRSNQPQHF. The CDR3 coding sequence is TGCGCCAGCAGCTTGGCCAGGGACAGGCTACGGAGCAATCAGCCCCAGCATTTT.

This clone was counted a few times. The chain's CDR3 is CASSLKAGGADEQYF. CDR3 nucleotide sequence: TGTGCCAGCAGCTTGAAAGCGGGTGGGGCGGACGAGCAGTACTTC. J is TRBJ2-7 and V is TRBV5-4; a weak D match, TRBD2 (6 bases). This CDR3 comprises 15 residues. Germline CDR1 is SGHNT and CDR2 is YYREEE (reference sequence). V shed 1 base and J shed 5 bases, with 16 bases lying between them.

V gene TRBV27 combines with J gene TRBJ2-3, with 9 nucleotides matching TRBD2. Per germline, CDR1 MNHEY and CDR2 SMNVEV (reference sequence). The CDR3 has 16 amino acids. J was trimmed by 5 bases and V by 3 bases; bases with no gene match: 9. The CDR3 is CASSLIAGGAGDTQYF. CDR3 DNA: TGTGCCAGCAGTTTGATTGCGGGGGGGGCGGGAGATACGCAGTATTTT.

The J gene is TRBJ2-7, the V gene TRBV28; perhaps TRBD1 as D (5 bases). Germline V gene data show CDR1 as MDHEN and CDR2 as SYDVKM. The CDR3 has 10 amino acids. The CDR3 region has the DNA TGTGCCAGCCGGCCCAGGGTTTATTCCGTC. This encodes CASRPRVYSV.

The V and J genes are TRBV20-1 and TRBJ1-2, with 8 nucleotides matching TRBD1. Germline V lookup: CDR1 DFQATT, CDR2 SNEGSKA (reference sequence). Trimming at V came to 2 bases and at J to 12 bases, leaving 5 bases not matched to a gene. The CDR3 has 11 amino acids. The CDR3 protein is CSARLDRVDTF. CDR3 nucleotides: TGCAGTGCTAGACTGGACAGGGTCGACACCTTC.

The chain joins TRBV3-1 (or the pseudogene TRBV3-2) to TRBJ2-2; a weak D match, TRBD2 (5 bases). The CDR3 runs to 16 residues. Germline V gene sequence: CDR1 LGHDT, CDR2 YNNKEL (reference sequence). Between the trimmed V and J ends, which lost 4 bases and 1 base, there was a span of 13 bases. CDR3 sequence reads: CASSRRQRGNTGELFF. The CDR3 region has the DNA TGTGCCAGCAGCCGGAGACAACGGGGGAACACCGGGGAGCTGTTTTTT.

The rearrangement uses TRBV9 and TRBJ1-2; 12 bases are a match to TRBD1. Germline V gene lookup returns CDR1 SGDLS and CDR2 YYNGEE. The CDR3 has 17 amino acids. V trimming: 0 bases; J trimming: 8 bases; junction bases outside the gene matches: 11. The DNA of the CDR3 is TGTGCCAGCAGCGTAGGGGTCCGGGACAGGGGGCTGGAGGGCTACACCTTC. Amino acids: CASSVGVRDRGLEGYTF.

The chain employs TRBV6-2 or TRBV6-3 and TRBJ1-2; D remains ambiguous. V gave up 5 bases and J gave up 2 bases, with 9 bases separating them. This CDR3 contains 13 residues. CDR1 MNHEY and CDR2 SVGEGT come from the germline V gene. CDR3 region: CASSASENYGYTF. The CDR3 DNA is TGTGCCAGCAGTGCGTCGGAGAACTATGGCTACACCTTC.

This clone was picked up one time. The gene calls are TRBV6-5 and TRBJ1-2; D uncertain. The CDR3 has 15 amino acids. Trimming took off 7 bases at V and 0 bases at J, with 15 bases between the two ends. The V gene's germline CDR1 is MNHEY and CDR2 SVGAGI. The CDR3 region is CASKLDTGSNYGYTF. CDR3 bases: TGTGCCAGCAAACTCGACACGGGATCTAACTATGGCTACACCTTC.

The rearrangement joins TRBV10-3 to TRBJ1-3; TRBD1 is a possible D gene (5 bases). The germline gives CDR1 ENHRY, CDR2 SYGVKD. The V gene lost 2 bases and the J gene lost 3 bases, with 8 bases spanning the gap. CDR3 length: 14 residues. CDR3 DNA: TGTGCCATCAGTGAGCCAGGGTATGGAAACACCATATATTTT. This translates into CAISEPGYGNTIYF.

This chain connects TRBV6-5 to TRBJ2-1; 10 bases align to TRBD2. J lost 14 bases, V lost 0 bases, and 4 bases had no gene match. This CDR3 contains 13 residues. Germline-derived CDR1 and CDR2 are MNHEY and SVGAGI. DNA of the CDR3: TGTGCCAGCAGTTACTCTCGGACTAGCGGCAAGTTCTTC. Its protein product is CASSYSRTSGKFF.

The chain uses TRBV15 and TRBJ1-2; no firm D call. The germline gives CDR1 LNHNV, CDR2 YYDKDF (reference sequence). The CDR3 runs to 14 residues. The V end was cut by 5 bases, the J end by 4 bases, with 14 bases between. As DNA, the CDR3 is TGTGCCACCAGCTTCCCGACGGAGTTCTATGGCTACACCTTC. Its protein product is CATSFPTEFYGYTF. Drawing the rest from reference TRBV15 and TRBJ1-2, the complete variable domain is DAMVIQNPRYQVTQFGKPVTLSCSQTLNHNVMYWYQQKSSQAPKLLFHYYDKDFNNEADTPDNFQSRRPNTSFCFLDIRSPGLGDTAMYLCATSFPTEFYGYTFGSGTRLTVV.

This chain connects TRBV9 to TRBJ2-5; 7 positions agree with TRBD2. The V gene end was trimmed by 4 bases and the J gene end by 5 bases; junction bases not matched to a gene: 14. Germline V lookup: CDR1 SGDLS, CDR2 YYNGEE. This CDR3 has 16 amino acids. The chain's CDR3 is CASSKGLLGGGETQYF. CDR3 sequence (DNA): TGTGCCAGCAGCAAGGGACTTCTTGGGGGAGGGGAGACCCAGTACTTC. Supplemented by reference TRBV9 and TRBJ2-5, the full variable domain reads DSGVTQTPKHLITATGQRVTLRCSPRSGDLSVYWYQQSLDQGLQFLIQYYNGEERAKGNILERFSAQQFPDLHSELNLSSLELGDSALYFCASSKGLLGGGETQYFGPGTRLLVL.

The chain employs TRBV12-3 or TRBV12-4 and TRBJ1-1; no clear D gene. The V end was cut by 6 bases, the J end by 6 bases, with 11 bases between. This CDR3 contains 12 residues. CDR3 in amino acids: CASSGGRAEAFF. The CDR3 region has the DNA TGTGCCAGCAGCGGAGGTCGGGCTGAAGCTTTCTTT.

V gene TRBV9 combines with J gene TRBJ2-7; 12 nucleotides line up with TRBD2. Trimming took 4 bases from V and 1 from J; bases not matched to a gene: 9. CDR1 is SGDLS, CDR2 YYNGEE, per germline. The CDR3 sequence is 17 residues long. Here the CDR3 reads CASSNLAGGPGSYEQYF. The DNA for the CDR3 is TGTGCCAGCAGCAACCTAGCGGGGGGGCCGGGGTCCTACGAGCAGTACTTC. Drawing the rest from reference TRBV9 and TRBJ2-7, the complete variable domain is DSGVTQTPKHLITATGQRVTLRCSPRSGDLSVYWYQQSLDQGLQFLIQYYNGEERAKGNILERFSAQQFPDLHSELNLSSLELGDSALYFCASSNLAGGPGSYEQYFGPGTRLTVT.

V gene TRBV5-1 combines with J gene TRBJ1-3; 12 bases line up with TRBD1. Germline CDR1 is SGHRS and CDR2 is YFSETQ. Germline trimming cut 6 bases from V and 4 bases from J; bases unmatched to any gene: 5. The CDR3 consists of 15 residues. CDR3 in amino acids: CASTRDRGLGNTIYF. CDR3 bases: TGCGCCAGCACTCGGGACAGGGGGCTCGGAAACACCATATATTTT.

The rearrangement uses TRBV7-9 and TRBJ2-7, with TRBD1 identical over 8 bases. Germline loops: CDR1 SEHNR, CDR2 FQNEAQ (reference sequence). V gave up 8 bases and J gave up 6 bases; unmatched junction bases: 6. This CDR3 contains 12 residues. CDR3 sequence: CASHGQGAEQYF. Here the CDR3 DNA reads TGTGCCAGCCACGGACAGGGCGCCGAGCAGTACTTC.

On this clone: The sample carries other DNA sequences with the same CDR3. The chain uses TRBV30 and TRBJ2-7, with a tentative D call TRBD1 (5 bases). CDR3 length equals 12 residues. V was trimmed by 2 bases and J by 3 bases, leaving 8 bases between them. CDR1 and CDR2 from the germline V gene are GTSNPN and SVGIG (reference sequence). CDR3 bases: TGTGCCTGGAGTTTGACAGACTACGAGCAGTACTTC. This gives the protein CAWSLTDYEQYF.

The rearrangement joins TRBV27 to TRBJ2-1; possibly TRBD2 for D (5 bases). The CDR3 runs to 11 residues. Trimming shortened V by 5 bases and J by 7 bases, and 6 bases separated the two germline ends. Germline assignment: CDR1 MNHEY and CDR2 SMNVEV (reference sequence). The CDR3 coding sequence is TGTGCCAGCAGTCTAGCTAATGAGCAGTTCTTC. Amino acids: CASSLANEQFF.

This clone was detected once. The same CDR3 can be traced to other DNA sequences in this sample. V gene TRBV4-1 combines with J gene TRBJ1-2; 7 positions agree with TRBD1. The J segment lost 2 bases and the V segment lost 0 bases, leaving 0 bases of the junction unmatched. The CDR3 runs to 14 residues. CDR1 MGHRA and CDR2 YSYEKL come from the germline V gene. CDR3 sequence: CASSQDRGNYGYTF. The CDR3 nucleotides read TGCGCCAGCAGCCAAGACAGGGGGAACTATGGCTACACCTTC.

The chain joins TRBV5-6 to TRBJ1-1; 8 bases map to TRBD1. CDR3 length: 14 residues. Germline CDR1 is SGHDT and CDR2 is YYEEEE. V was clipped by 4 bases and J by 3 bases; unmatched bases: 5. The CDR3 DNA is TGTGCCAGCAGCAAGACAGGGGTCCACACTGAAGCTTTCTTT. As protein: CASSKTGVHTEAFF.

CDR3: CAWSRQGRSNQPQHF. The CDR3 coding sequence is TGTGCCTGGAGTCGACAGGGTAGAAGCAATCAGCCCCAGCATTTT. The chain carries TRBV30 and TRBJ1-5, with 7 nucleotides matching TRBD1. V shed 2 bases and J 1 base; nucleotides not matched to a gene: 5. The CDR3 is 15 residues long. The germline CDR1 and CDR2 sequences are GTSNPN and SVGIG (reference sequence).